The source of this T cell receptor beta chain is a study of T cells in Graves' hyperthyroidism and ophthalmopathy. Study conclusions and caveats: A model of 13 V-J features distinguished ophthalmopathy from stable hyperthyroidism. Most expanded thyroid clonotypes above 0.001 also appeared in blood.

The CDR3 has 14 residues. Germline CDR1 is LGHNA and CDR2 is YSLEER. V dropped 1 base and J dropped 4 bases, with 10 bases sitting between them. RNA transcripts provided the source from which TCR beta CDR3 regions were amplified. HTBI primers were employed in a first-round RT-PCR of the TCR CDR3. TCRdb re-analysed the multiplex PCR reads in MiXCR, keeping a single row per CDR3 protein. The data show around 760,000 distinct CDR3 sequences, about 35% seen once. Diagnoses were made from clinical symptoms, serum measures (thyroxine and TRAb), thyroid ultrasound and orbital computed tomography. A word on this clonotype: As yet, its antigen is unknown.

Material: blood. The receptor's source is a woman in her forties with Graves' hyperthyroidism. The chain employs TRBV4-3 and TRBJ1-2; D not certain. CDR3 sequence reads: CASSQAQGFYGYTF. DNA for the CDR3: TGCGCCAGCAGCCAAGCCCAAGGGTTCTATGGCTACACCTTC.